This T cell receptor (beta chain) was found in a study of CD8+ T cells in alopecia areata. Looking at the study overall: Donors of skin were C3H/HeJ mice aged about 6-13 months with spontaneous alopecia, and recipients were roughly 6-10-week-old female C3H/HeJ mice. Overall study results and limits: More clonal than normal scalp was lesional scalp, particularly alopecia totalis/universalis.

This clone has a handful of counts. Its antigen is unknown. Gene and germline names: mouse. Following RNA extraction, reverse transcription yielded cDNA that acted as the sequencing template. Repertoires were generated with immunoSEQ multiplex PCR, while TCRdb's copy carries only in-frame clones and drops some. Singletons are absent from the sample, which has roughly 120,000 clones. The clonotype originates from a C3H/HeJ mouse with alopecia areata. MHC haplotype of the strain: H2-k. The sequencing input was lesional skin.

Partial CDR3 DNA: TGCACCTGCAGTGCAGATGGACAGGGGGGTCAAAAC. Translated, it gives CTCSADGQGGQN. The CDR3 in full is CTCSADGQGGQNTLYF. The chain is built from TRBV1 and TRBJ2-4; 10 bases match TRBD1. Sequencing ends 4 residues short of the CDR3 end; the germline J gene provides the rest. The CDR3 covers 16 residues. The germline V gene encodes CDR1 NSQYPW and CDR2 LRSPGD (reference sequence). With 0 bases clipped from V and 1 base from J, the junction kept 1 base outside the gene matches.